This T cell receptor (beta chain) was sequenced during a study of cytomegalovirus exposure and HLA in healthy donors. The CDR3 loop spans 15 amino acids. The germline CDR1 and CDR2 sequences are MNHNY and SVGAGI (reference sequence). The V and J ends lost 2 bases and 5 bases, in that order; junction bases with no gene match: 5. This clone was seen once. PCR employed 60 Vbeta and 13 Jbeta primers. Sequencing was performed with immunoSEQ multiplex PCR; in TCRdb, only in-frame clones are kept and a portion is missing. In the table there are around 150,000 clones, roughly three quarters of which are singletons.

This receptor was taken from a man in his forties in good health and CMV-seronegative. Sequenced material: PBMCs. This sequence joins TRBV6-6 and TRBJ2-3; 9 nucleotides agree with TRBD1. As DNA, the CDR3 is TGTGCCAGCAGTTACCAGGGACAGGGACAAGATACGCAGTATTTT. Protein sequence: CASSYQGQGQDTQYF.